The present T cell receptor (beta chain) was sequenced within a study of shared clonotypes between healthy human individuals. TCRdb's copy holds only in-frame clones and misses some; the assay was immunoSEQ multiplex PCR. This repertoire shows some 2.4 million clones, 93% found once; its top ten account for around 0.4%. With 7 bases removed from V and 4 bases from J, the gap between germline ends came to 5 bases. Germline loops: CDR1 MGHDK, CDR2 SYGVNS. The CDR3 covers 11 residues. The sequence derives from a man between 18 and 35 years old in good health. Some clones in this sample may be carry-over from other donors' samples. The specimen was naive CD4+ T cells from PBMCs. The subset is: CD45RA+ positively selected. The chain recombines TRBV25-1 with TRBJ2-1; no clear D. The CDR3 loop reads CASTHYNEQFF. As DNA, the CDR3 is TGTGCCAGCACCCATTACAATGAGCAGTTCTTC.